This T cell receptor (beta chain) comes out of a study of shared clonotypes between healthy human individuals. Study-wide results and caveats: Approximately 5.4% of naive CD4 clonotypes were common to a few donors. Tissues were not sampled, only blood, and their repertoires likely differ.

Assay used: immunoSEQ multiplex PCR; TCRdb lists only in-frame clones, some missing. The table includes roughly 1,100,000 clones, more than 60% detected once. Germline assignment: CDR1 SEHNR and CDR2 FQNEAQ (reference sequence). The V and J ends lost 5 bases and 2 bases, in that order; junction bases with no gene match: 5. The CDR3 has 14 residues. This clone was counted ten times or more. Its target is not known. Other DNA sequences in this sample translate to the same CDR3. Memory CD4+ cells were the fraction left after CD45RA+ naive selection. The receptor comes from a man younger than 35 in good health. J is TRBJ1-2 and V is TRBV7-9; 7 nucleotides align to TRBD1. The sequenced material came from memory CD4+ T cells sorted from blood. Regarding subset: CD45RA-negative fraction. The CDR3 loop is CASSPKTGNYGYTF. The CDR3 nucleotides are TGTGCCAGCAGCCCCAAGACAGGGAACTATGGCTACACCTTC.